This T cell receptor beta chain was observed in a study of T cells after yellow fever vaccination. This clonotype occurred a few times. A single record per CDR3 protein comes from TCRdb applying MiXCR to the 5' RACE reads. Among more than 250,000 distinct CDR3 sequences listed, approximately 7% were seen once. Trimming pared 4 bases from V and 4 bases from J, leaving 13 bases between. Germline V CDR1 and CDR2: DFQATT, SNEGSKA (reference sequence). The CDR3 has 13 amino acids. The source is a man aged 18 to 30 who received the YFV17D yellow fever vaccine. This sequence joins TRBV20-1 and TRBJ1-2, with a tentative D call TRBD1 (6 bases). Sample: PBMCs, taken about 41 days after the first yellow fever vaccination. The CDR3 sequence is CSATTQGRYGYTF. The CDR3, as DNA: TGCAGTGCTACGACCCAGGGGCGCTATGGCTACACCTTC.